This T cell receptor beta chain is from a study of identical twins. General study points: Fewer insertions characterized abundant cord blood beta clonotypes, whereas memory repertoires showed none. In beta out-of-frame sequences, the excess sharing between twins was weaker.

Of note for this clonotype: Antigen specificity is unknown.

V lost 8 bases, J lost 0 bases, and 11 bases lay in between. The CDR3 is made up of 13 amino acids. Germline V lookup: CDR1 DFQATT, CDR2 SNEGSKA (reference sequence). Unique molecular identifiers were present on the cDNA, and a universal primer site came from template switching. TCRdb called the 5' RACE reads again in MiXCR, with one record for every CDR3 protein. The sample holds 690,000 or so distinct CDR3 sequences, more than 6.5% seen once. The sample was also linked to a second study, of yellow fever vaccine responses in identical twins. Turning to that study: Vaccine T cell responses of twins reportedly seemed partly convergent and partly personalized.

The source material was PBMCs. V gene TRBV20-1 combines with J gene TRBJ2-1; D is unresolved. This receptor was identified in a woman between 18 and 30 years old in good health. CDR3 loop: CSLDDGSYNEQFF. The CDR3 bases are TGCAGTCTAGACGACGGCTCCTACAATGAGCAGTTCTTC.